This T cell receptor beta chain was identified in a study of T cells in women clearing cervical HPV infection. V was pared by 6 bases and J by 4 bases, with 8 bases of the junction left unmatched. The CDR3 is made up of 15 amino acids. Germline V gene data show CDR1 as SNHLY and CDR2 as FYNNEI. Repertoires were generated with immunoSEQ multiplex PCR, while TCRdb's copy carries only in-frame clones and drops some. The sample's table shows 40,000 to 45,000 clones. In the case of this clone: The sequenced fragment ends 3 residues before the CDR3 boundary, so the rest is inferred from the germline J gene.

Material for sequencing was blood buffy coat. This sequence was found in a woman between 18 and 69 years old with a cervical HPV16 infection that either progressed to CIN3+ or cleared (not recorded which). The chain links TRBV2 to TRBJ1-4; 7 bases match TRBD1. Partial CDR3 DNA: TGTGCCAGCAGCCAACCCGGGACAGATAATGAAAAA. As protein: CASSQPGTDNEK. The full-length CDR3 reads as CASSQPGTDNEKLFF.